Ten or more counts support the clone carrying this T cell receptor (beta chain). The antigen is undetermined. This sample stems from a study of neurological immune-mediated disorders. Study observations and caveats: In HTLV-1-associated myelopathy, TCR clonal expansion was greatest, and in multiple sclerosis it was least, below healthy controls. No sharing of CDR3 amino acid sequences was observed among expanded clones across subjects, suggesting private repertoires in all groups.

Template-switch 5'RACE cDNA synthesis added a 10-nucleotide unique molecular identifier. TCRdb independently ran MiXCR on the 5' RACE reads; one entry per CDR3 protein. The table has 50,000 to 70,000 distinct CDR3 sequences, 10% to 15% seen once. Germline loops: CDR1 SGHDT, CDR2 YYEEEE. The ends lost 4 bases at V and 5 bases at J; junction bases unmatched: 9. This CDR3 has 16 amino acids. The unsorted libraries originated from 2 million PBMCs that had been stored at -80 C. The chain is built from TRBV5-6 and TRBJ2-5, with 12 bases fitting TRBD1. Sequencing was done on a sample of PBMCs. The receptor was derived from a woman aged 55-69 years with HTLV-1-associated myelopathy (HAM/TSP). For the CDR3, the DNA is TGTGCCAGCAGCACCGCCGGGACAGGGGGCGTGGAGACCCAGTACTTC. It translates to CASSTAGTGGVETQYF.